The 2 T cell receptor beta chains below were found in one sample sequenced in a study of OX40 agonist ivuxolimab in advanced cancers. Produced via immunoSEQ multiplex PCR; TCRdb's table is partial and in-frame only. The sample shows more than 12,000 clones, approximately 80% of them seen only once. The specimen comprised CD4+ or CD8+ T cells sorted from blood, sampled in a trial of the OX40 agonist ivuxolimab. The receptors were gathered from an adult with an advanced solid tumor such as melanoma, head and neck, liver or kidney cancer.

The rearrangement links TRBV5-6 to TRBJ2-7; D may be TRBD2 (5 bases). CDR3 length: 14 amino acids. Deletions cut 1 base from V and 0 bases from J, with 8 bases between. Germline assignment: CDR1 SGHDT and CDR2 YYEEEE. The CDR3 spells CASSLRAASYEQYF. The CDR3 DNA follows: TGTGCCAGCAGCTTGAGAGCGGCCTCCTACGAGCAGTACTTC.

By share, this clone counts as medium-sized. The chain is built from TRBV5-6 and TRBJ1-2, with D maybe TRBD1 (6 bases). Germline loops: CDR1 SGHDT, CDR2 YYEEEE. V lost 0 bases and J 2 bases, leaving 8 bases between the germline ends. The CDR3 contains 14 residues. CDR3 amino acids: CASSLEDSNYGYTF. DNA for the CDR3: TGTGCCAGCAGCTTGGAGGACAGCAACTATGGCTACACCTTC.